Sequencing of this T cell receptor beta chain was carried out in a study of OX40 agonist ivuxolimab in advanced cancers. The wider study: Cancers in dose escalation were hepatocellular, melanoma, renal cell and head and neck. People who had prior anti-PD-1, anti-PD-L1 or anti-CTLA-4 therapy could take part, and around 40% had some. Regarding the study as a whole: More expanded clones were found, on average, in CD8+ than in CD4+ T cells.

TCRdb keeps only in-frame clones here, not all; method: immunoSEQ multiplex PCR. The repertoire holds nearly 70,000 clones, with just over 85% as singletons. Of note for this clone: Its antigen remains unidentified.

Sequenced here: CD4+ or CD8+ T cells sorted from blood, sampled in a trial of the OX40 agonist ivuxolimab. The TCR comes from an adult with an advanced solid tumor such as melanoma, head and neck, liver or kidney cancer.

CDR3 protein: CASSPSSRGQETQYF. The CDR3 nucleotides are TGCGCCAGCAGCCCCAGTTCCAGGGGTCAAGAGACCCAGTACTTC. The chain has TRBV5-1 and TRBJ2-5; a possible D gene is TRBD1 (6 bases). V was trimmed by 4 bases and J by 2 bases, leaving 15 bases between them. CDR1 SGHRS and CDR2 YFSETQ come from the germline V gene. This CDR3 spans 15 amino acids. The whole variable domain, remainder taken from reference TRBV5-1 and TRBJ2-5, is KAGVTQTPRYLIKTRGQQVTLSCSPISGHRSVSWYQQTPGQGLQFLFEYFSETQRNKGNFPGRFSGRQFSNSRSEMNVSTLELGDSALYLCASSPSSRGQETQYFGPGTRLLVL.